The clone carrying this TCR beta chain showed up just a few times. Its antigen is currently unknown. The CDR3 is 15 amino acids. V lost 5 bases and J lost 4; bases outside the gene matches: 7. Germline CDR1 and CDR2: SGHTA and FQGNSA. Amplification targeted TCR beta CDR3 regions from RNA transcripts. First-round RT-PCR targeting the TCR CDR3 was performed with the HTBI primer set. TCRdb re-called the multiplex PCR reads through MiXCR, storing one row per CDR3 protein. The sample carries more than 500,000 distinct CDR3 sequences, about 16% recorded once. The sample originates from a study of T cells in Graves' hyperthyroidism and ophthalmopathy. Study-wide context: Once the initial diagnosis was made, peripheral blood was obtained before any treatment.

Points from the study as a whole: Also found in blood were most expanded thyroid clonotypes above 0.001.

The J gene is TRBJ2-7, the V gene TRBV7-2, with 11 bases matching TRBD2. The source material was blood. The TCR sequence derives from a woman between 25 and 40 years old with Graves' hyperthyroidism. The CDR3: CASSPGTSGEYEQYF. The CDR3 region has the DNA TGTGCCAGCAGCCCTGGGACTAGCGGAGAGTACGAGCAGTACTTC. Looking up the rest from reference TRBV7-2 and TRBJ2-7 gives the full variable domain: GAGVSQSPSNKVTEKGKDVELRCDPISGHTALYWYRQSLGQGLEFLIYFQGNSAPDKSGLPSDRFSAERTGGSVSTLTIQRTQQEDSAVYLCASSPGTSGEYEQYFGPGTRLTVT.